The clone carrying this T cell receptor beta chain was counted between two and nine times. TCRdb reprocessed the 5' RACE reads via MiXCR and lists one record per CDR3 protein. The data hold 300,000 to 400,000 distinct CDR3 sequences, with around 10% observed a single time. This sample stems from a study of T cells after yellow fever vaccination. This CDR3 is built from 14 residues. After removal of 7 bases from V and 7 bases from J, the junction contained 3 bases not matched to a gene. Germline CDR1 is MNHEY and CDR2 is SVGEGT. V gene TRBV6-2 or TRBV6-3 combines with J gene TRBJ1-6, with 11 bases fitting TRBD1. The source was CD4+ T cells sorted from PBMCs, collected 45 days after the yellow fever booster vaccination. This receptor was identified in a man aged 18 to 30 who received the YFV17D yellow fever vaccine. CDR3 protein: CASTRDRGNSPLHF. In nucleotides, the CDR3 is TGTGCCAGCACAAGGGACAGGGGGAATTCACCCCTCCACTTT.